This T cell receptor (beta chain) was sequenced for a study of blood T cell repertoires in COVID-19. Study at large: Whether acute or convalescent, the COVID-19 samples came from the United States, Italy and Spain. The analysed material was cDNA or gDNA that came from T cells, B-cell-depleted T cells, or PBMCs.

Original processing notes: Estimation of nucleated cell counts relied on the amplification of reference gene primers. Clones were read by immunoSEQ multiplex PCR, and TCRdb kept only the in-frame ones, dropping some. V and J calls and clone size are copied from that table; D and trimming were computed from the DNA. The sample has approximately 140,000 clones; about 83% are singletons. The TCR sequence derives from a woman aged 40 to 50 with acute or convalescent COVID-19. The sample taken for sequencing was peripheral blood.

CDR3 loop: CASSPPDYGYTF. Written as DNA, the CDR3 is TGTGCCAGCAGTCCCCCTGACTATGGCTACACCTTC. The chain employs TRBV28 and TRBJ1-2; no reliable D call. The V gene lost 5 bases and the J gene lost 3 bases, with 7 bases spanning the gap. Per germline, CDR1 MDHEN and CDR2 SYDVKM. The CDR3 has 12 amino acids.